Each of the 24 T cell receptor beta chains below was sequenced from the same sample in a study of T cell changes during pregnancy in multiple sclerosis. The table came from immunoSEQ multiplex PCR; TCRdb's copy has only in-frame clones and leaves some out. The sample gives roughly 120,000 clones, 90% to 95% of which show up once; 1.5% is in the top ten. Here the sequenced sample was peripheral blood, taken in the third trimester of pregnancy. These receptors were taken from a female donor with multiple sclerosis, enrolled in a pregnancy study.

The genes are TRBV11-2 and TRBJ1-6; a weak D match, TRBD1 (6 bases). The CDR3 loop spans 18 amino acids. V lost 5 bases to trimming and J lost 0 bases, with 17 bases between them. Germline V gives CDR1 SGHAT, CDR2 FQNNGV. CDR3 nucleotides: TGTGCCAGCAGCCCGCGGGGCGGGGGCGACTCCTATAATTCACCCCTCCACTTT. It translates to CASSPRGGGDSYNSPLHF. The full variable domain, completed using reference TRBV11-2 and TRBJ1-6, is EAGVAQSPRYKIIEKRQSVAFWCNPISGHATLYWYQQILGQGPKLLIQFQNNGVVDDSQLPKDRFSAERLKGVDSTLKIQPAKLEDSAVYLCASSPRGGGDSYNSPLHFGNGTRLTVT.

The chain employs TRBV4-2 and TRBJ2-5; 9 nucleotides match TRBD1. The CDR3 length is 15 residues. The V and J ends lost 1 base and 5 bases, in that order; junction bases with no gene match: 5. Germline CDR1 LGHNA, CDR2 YNFKEQ. CDR3 protein: CASSQVLGTGETQYF. The CDR3 DNA reads TGTGCCAGCAGCCAAGTGTTGGGGACAGGGGAGACCCAGTACTTC.

This rearrangement joins TRBV6-5 to TRBJ2-7; D call uncertain. The V gene's germline CDR1 is MNHEY and CDR2 SVGAGI. Deletions cut 0 bases from V and 3 bases from J, with 6 bases between. This CDR3 is 13 amino acids long. The CDR3 sequence is CASSYSILYEQYF. CDR3 in DNA: TGTGCCAGCAGTTACTCTATCCTCTACGAGCAGTACTTC.

The V and J genes are TRBV30 and TRBJ2-7, with TRBD1 identical over 8 bases. Germline CDR1 reads GTSNPN; CDR2 reads SVGIG (reference sequence). The trim removed 0 bases at V and 7 bases at J, leaving 11 bases unmatched. This CDR3 is built from 15 residues. The CDR3 sequence is CAWSVFSGRGREQYF. Here the CDR3 DNA reads TGTGCCTGGAGTGTTTTTTCGGGCAGGGGGCGAGAGCAGTACTTC.

In this sample, this clone turned up a few times. The V gene is TRBV30, the J gene TRBJ2-5; maybe TRBD2 (5 bases). Germline V gene sequence: CDR1 GTSNPN, CDR2 SVGIG (reference sequence). The V end was cut by 1 base, the J end by 5 bases, with 11 bases between. This CDR3 has 13 amino acids. This CDR3 reads CAWSARRRETQYF. CDR3 nucleotides: TGTGCCTGGAGTGCCCGGAGGCGGGAGACCCAGTACTTC.

The chain has TRBV10-3 and TRBJ2-5, with 8 bases matching TRBD2. The CDR3 is 14 amino acids. The trim removed 4 bases at V and 2 bases at J, leaving 3 bases unmatched. Germline CDR1 reads ENHRY; CDR2 reads SYGVKD. CDR3 in amino acids: CAISVRGGQETQYF. The CDR3 nucleotides read TGTGCCATCAGTGTCCGGGGGGGGCAAGAGACCCAGTACTTC.

The DNA for the CDR3 is TGTGCCAGCAGCCAAGTCCAACTAGCGGGAGGGATTGAGCAGTTCTTC. Amino acid sequence: CASSQVQLAGGIEQFF. The chain uses TRBV4-2 and TRBJ2-1; TRBD2 matches at 13 bases. Germline values: CDR1 LGHNA, CDR2 YNFKEQ. With V trimmed by 1 base and J by 9 bases, 6 bases remained unmatched. This CDR3 is 16 amino acids long.

J is TRBJ1-2 and V is TRBV19, with D unclear. There are 13 residues in the CDR3. Germline assignment: CDR1 LNHDA and CDR2 SQIVND (reference sequence). The V end was cut by 10 bases, the J end by 6 bases, with 18 bases between. The CDR3 DNA reads TGTGCCACCAAGCGGGAGGACGGCGATGGCTACACCTTC. It encodes CATKREDGDGYTF.

In DNA form, the CDR3 reads TGTGCCTGGAGTCGGGGGGGGGCTAGCACAGATACGCAGTATTTT. It encodes CAWSRGGASTDTQYF. This chain uses TRBV30 with TRBJ2-3; 8 nucleotides align to TRBD2. The CDR3 loop spans 15 amino acids. Trimming took 2 bases from V and 0 from J; bases not matched to a gene: 4. Germline CDR1 reads GTSNPN; CDR2 reads SVGIG (reference sequence).

The rearrangement joins TRBV5-1 to TRBJ2-2; 10 nucleotides agree with TRBD2. With V trimmed by 7 bases and J by 2 bases, 11 bases remained unmatched. Looked up from germline, CDR1 is SGHRS and CDR2 is YFSETQ. The CDR3 runs 17 residues. In DNA form, the CDR3 reads TGCGCCAGCGTCCCTTGGGCTAGCGGGAGTAACACCGGGGAGCTGTTTTTT. Translated, it gives CASVPWASGSNTGELFF.

In this sample, this clone turned up once. The rearrangement joins TRBV7-7 to TRBJ2-2; possibly TRBD2 for D (5 bases). Germline V gene lookup returns CDR1 SSHAT and CDR2 FNYEAQ (reference sequence). The CDR3 is made up of 17 amino acids. Trimming shortened V by 3 bases and J by 0 bases, and 14 bases separated the two germline ends. The CDR3 nucleotides read TGTGCCAGCAGCTTCTCTAGCCCTGGCTCGAACACCGGGGAGCTGTTTTTT. It codes for CASSFSSPGSNTGELFF.

This sequence joins TRBV5-1 and TRBJ1-5; 9 bases map to TRBD1. There are 17 residues in the CDR3. V gave up 4 bases and J gave up 7 bases; unmatched junction bases: 15. The germline CDR1 and CDR2 sequences are SGHRS and YFSETQ. CDR3 nucleotides: TGCGCCAGCAGCCGAGCATTACAGGGGGCGCGTGGCCAGCCCCAGCATTTT. Translating it yields CASSRALQGARGQPQHF.

CDR3: CASSVGASNGGNSPLHF. CDR3 in DNA: TGTGCCAGCAGCGTAGGGGCGTCTAATGGGGGGAATTCACCCCTCCACTTT. The rearrangement links TRBV9 to TRBJ1-6; maybe TRBD1 (5 bases). Per germline, CDR1 SGDLS and CDR2 YYNGEE. This CDR3 comprises 17 residues. Trimming took 0 bases from V and 7 from J, leaving 17 bases between them. Filled out from reference TRBV9 and TRBJ1-6, the complete variable domain reads DSGVTQTPKHLITATGQRVTLRCSPRSGDLSVYWYQQSLDQGLQFLIQYYNGEERAKGNILERFSAQQFPDLHSELNLSSLELGDSALYFCASSVGASNGGNSPLHFGNGTRLTVT.

This chain connects TRBV9 to TRBJ1-4; maybe TRBD1 (5 bases). This CDR3 region has 16 residues. The germline V gene has CDR1 SGDLS and CDR2 YYNGEE. Trimming left V 2 bases short and J 1 base short, with 12 bases between. CDR3 nucleotides: TGTGCCAGCAGCGTGCAGGGCCACGGAACTAATGAAAAACTGTTTTTT. It encodes CASSVQGHGTNEKLFF.

CDR3 protein: CAWRQGGGETQYF. CDR3 nucleotides: TGTGCCTGGAGGCAAGGGGGCGGAGAGACCCAGTACTTC. The chain is built from TRBV30 and TRBJ2-5, with TRBD1 matching 7 bases. The V gene's germline CDR1 is GTSNPN and CDR2 SVGIG (reference sequence). V lost 3 bases and J lost 4; bases outside the gene matches: 5. The CDR3 has 13 residues.

V gene TRBV7-9 combines with J gene TRBJ1-2; D is unclear. Trimming shortened V by 0 bases and J by 4 bases, and 9 bases separated the two germline ends. The CDR3 is 14 amino acids. Per the germline V gene, CDR1 is SEHNR and CDR2 is FQNEAQ (reference sequence). In DNA form, the CDR3 reads TGTGCCAGCAGCTTAGCGATAGAAATCTATGGCTACACCTTC. This sequence encodes CASSLAIEIYGYTF. Using reference TRBV7-9 and TRBJ1-2 for the parts outside the CDR3, the full variable domain is DTGVSQNPRHKITKRGQNVTFRCDPISEHNRLYWYRQTLGQGPEFLTYFQNEAQLEKSRLLSDRFSAERPKGSFSTLEIQRTEQGDSAMYLCASSLAIEIYGYTFGSGTRLTVV.

The rearrangement uses TRBV12-5 and TRBJ1-1; no reliable D call. V shed 0 bases and J shed 4 bases, with 6 bases lying between them. CDR1 is LGHNT, CDR2 FRNRAP, per germline. The CDR3 has 13 residues. CDR3 sequence: CASGLVGGTEAFF. The CDR3 DNA reads TGTGCTAGTGGTTTGGTTGGCGGCACTGAAGCTTTCTTT.

V and J are TRBV15 and TRBJ2-2, with no clear D. Trimming shortened V by 0 bases and J by 4 bases, and 3 bases separated the two germline ends. Looked up from germline, CDR1 is LNHNV and CDR2 is YYDKDF (reference sequence). The CDR3 is 13 amino acids. The CDR3 here is CATSRDGTGELFF. The CDR3 nucleotides read TGTGCCACCAGCAGAGACGGCACCGGGGAGCTGTTTTTT.

CDR3 amino acids: CASSSTAVRGRSYTF. The CDR3 DNA follows: TGTGCCAGCAGCTCCACCGCGGTCAGGGGAAGAAGCTACACCTTC. The chain links TRBV5-4 to TRBJ1-2; D might be TRBD1 (6 bases). The CDR3 length is 15 residues. The V end was cut by 3 bases, the J end by 9 bases, with 21 bases between. The germline CDR1 and CDR2 sequences are SGHNT and YYREEE (reference sequence).

This chain links TRBV10-2 with TRBJ2-3; the D gene is possibly TRBD2 (7 bases). Trimming took 4 bases from V and 3 from J, leaving 20 bases between them. This CDR3 contains 17 residues. Germline V CDR1 and CDR2: WSHSY, SAAADI. CDR3 sequence reads: CASSGALGGARTDTQYF. CDR3 bases: TGCGCCAGCAGTGGTGCCCTAGGGGGGGCGAGGACAGATACGCAGTATTTT.

This chain connects TRBV28 to TRBJ2-1; D might be TRBD2 (6 bases). Per germline, CDR1 MDHEN and CDR2 SYDVKM. Trimming shortened V by 5 bases and J by 0 bases, and 17 bases separated the two germline ends. The CDR3 has 17 residues. CDR3 sequence reads: CASSPPLSGGSYNEQFF. CDR3 DNA: TGTGCCAGCAGTCCACCCCTTAGCGGAGGCTCCTACAATGAGCAGTTCTTC.

The gene calls are TRBV28 and TRBJ2-4, with a weak D call TRBD1 (6 bases). The length of the CDR3 is 15 residues. V dropped 5 bases and J dropped 3 bases, with 14 bases sitting between them. From germline, CDR1 is MDHEN and CDR2 SYDVKM. CDR3 in amino acids: CASSLQGMDKNIQYF. CDR3 bases: TGTGCCAGCAGTCTACAGGGAATGGACAAAAACATTCAGTACTTC.

The CDR3 reads CASSPLMDRDRLRGYEQYF. The DNA of the CDR3 is TGTGCCAGCAGCCCGCTTATGGACAGGGACAGATTGAGGGGCTACGAGCAGTACTTC. The rearrangement uses TRBV7-8 and TRBJ2-7, with 8 bases matching TRBD1. There are 19 residues in the CDR3. J gave up 3 bases and V 5 bases, and 21 bases lay outside the gene matches. Germline V lookup: CDR1 SGHVS, CDR2 FQNEAQ. The full variable domain, with the rest looked up from reference TRBV7-8 and TRBJ2-7, is GAGVSQSPRYKVAKRGQDVALRCDPISGHVSLFWYQQALGQGPEFLTYFQNEAQLDKSGLPSDRFFAERPEGSVSTLKIQRTQQEDSAVYLCASSPLMDRDRLRGYEQYFGPGTRLTVT.

This clone was recorded once. This rearrangement joins TRBV6-1 to TRBJ1-2; D is undetermined. The CDR3 has 16 amino acids. Germline V gene sequence: CDR1 MNHNS, CDR2 SASEGT. The V gene lost 1 base and the J gene lost 1 base, with 13 bases spanning the gap. CDR3 region: CASSEGPSSFNYGYTF. Written as DNA, the CDR3 is TGTGCCAGCAGTGAAGGCCCGAGCTCCTTTAACTATGGCTACACCTTC.